The source of this T cell receptor (beta chain) is a study of cytomegalovirus exposure and HLA in healthy donors. The study's findings and limits: It was reported that the classifier diagnosed cytomegalovirus status with high specificity and sensitivity in both the original and validation cohorts. A later analysis found first-cohort TCR clusters tended to co-occur in the 90 to 150 validation repertoires. The CMV antigen specificity of a few CMV-associated chains was confirmed through in vitro analysis.

For this clone: Antigen unknown.

This CDR3 comprises 12 residues. Trimming left V 1 base short and J 10 bases short, with 8 bases between. From germline, CDR1 is SSHAT and CDR2 FNYEAQ (reference sequence). The assay was immunoSEQ multiplex PCR, and TCRdb's table has in-frame clones only and misses some. This sample yields roughly 150,000 clones, of which about nine tenths are seen a single time; around 0.7% belongs to the top ten. V is TRBV7-7 and J is TRBJ2-1; perhaps TRBD2 as D (5 bases). The TCR comes from a young man in good health and CMV-seronegative. The specimen was PBMCs. The CDR3 region has the DNA TGTGCCAGCAGCTTAGGGACGGGGGAGCAGTTCTTC. Translation gives CASSLGTGEQFF.